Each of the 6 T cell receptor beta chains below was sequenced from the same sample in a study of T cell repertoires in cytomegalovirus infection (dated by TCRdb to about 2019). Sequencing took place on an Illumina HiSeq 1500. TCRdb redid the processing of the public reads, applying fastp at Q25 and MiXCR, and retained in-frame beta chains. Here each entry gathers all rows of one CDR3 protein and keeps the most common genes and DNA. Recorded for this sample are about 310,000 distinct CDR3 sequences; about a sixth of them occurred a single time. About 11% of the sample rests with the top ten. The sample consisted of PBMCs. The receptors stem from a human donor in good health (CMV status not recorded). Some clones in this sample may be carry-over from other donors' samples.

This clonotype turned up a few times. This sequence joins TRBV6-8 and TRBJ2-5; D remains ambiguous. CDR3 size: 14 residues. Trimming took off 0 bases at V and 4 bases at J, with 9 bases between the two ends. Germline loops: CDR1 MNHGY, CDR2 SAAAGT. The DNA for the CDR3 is TGTGCCAGCAGTTACTCGCTCCGGCCAGAGACCCAGTACTTC. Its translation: CASSYSLRPETQYF.

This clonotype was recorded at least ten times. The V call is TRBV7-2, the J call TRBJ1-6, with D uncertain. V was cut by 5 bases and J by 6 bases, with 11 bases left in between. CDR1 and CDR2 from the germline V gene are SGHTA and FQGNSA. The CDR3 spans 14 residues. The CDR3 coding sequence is TGTGCCAGCAGCCCCCCGAACCTTAATTCACCCCTCCACTTT. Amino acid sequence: CASSPPNLNSPLHF.

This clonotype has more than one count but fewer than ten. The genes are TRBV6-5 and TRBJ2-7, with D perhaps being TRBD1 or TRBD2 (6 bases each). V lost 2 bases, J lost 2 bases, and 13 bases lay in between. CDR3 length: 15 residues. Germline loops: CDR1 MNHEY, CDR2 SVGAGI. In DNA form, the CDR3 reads TGTGCCAGCAGTTACACGGGGGCGACACCCTACGAGCAGTACTTC. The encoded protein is CASSYTGATPYEQYF.

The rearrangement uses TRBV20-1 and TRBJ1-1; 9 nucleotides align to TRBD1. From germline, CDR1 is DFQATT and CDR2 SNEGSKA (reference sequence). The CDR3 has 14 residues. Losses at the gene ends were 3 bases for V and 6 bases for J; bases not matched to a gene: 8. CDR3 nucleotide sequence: TGCAGTGCTAGCTCCACAGGGGGCGCGTCTGAAGCTTTCTTT. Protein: CSASSTGGASEAFF.

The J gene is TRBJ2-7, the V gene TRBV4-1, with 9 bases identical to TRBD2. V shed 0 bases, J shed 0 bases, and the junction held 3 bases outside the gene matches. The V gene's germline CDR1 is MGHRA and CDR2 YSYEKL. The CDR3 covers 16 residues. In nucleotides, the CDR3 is TGCGCCAGCAGCCAAGAGGCTAGCGGGGTCTCCTACGAGCAGTACTTC. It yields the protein CASSQEASGVSYEQYF.

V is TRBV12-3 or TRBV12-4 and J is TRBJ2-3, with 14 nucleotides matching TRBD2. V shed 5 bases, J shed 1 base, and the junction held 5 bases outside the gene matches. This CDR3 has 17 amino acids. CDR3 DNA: TGTGCCAGCAGTCGGACTAGCGGGGGGCGACGCACAGATACGCAGTATTTT. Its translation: CASSRTSGGRRTDTQYF.